The next 25 T cell receptor beta chains were all read from a single sample in a study of T cell clones after liver transplantation. Profiled with immunoSEQ multiplex PCR; TCRdb holds only in-frame clones, not every one. The sample lists around 78,000 clones; 75% to 90% were seen once. This sample comprised CD4+ T cells from blood, obtained at the 22-month timepoint. These receptor sequences come from a human patient who received a liver transplant. T cells may partly derive from the graft donor.

This chain uses TRBV19 with TRBJ2-2, with D tentatively TRBD1 (6 bases). The CDR3 sequence is 14 residues long. V was shortened by 6 bases and J by 2 bases, with 10 bases between the two germline ends. Germline assignment: CDR1 LNHDA and CDR2 SQIVND (reference sequence). The CDR3 sequence is CASSQGTNTGELFF. CDR3 nucleotides: TGTGCCAGTAGCCAGGGGACCAACACCGGGGAGCTGTTTTTT.

The chain uses TRBV7-8 and TRBJ1-1, with D tentatively TRBD1 (5 bases). Germline-derived CDR1 and CDR2 are SGHVS and FQNEAQ. V was cut by 2 bases and J by 3 bases, with 13 bases left in between. CDR3 length equals 15 residues. The CDR3 coding sequence is TGTGCCAGCAGCTTACGACCGAGAGGGGACACTGAAGCTTTCTTT. The encoded protein is CASSLRPRGDTEAFF.

The J gene is TRBJ1-3, the V gene TRBV28; a weak D match, TRBD1 (5 bases). Between the trimmed V and J ends, which lost 3 bases and 0 bases, there was a span of 12 bases. From germline, CDR1 is MDHEN and CDR2 SYDVKM. The length of the CDR3 is 16 residues. The CDR3 loop reads CASSLWGSRSGNTIYF. CDR3 nucleotide sequence: TGTGCCAGCAGTTTGTGGGGGAGCCGCTCTGGAAACACCATATATTTT.

The chain links TRBV6-6 to TRBJ1-3; D gene unclear. The CDR3 extends over 14 amino acids. V was pared by 0 bases and J by 4 bases, with 7 bases between. Germline CDR1 and CDR2: MNHNY and SVGAGI (reference sequence). CDR3 region: CASSYSREGNTIYF. The CDR3 DNA reads as TGTGCCAGCAGTTACTCGAGGGAAGGAAACACCATATATTTT.

The chain links TRBV14 to TRBJ1-1, with D tentatively TRBD1 (5 bases). The CDR3 length is 15 residues. CDR1 and CDR2 (germline): SGHDN, FVKESK. V lost 0 bases and J lost 5, with 13 bases in between. In DNA, the CDR3 is TGTGCCAGCAGCCAAGATCCGCCAGGGTCAACTGAAGCTTTCTTT. It encodes CASSQDPPGSTEAFF.

V usage is TRBV18 and J usage is TRBJ1-1, with unresolved D. The CDR3 runs to 14 residues. CDR1 is KGHSH and CDR2 is LQKENI in the germline V gene. Trimming left V 2 bases short and J 2 bases short, with 9 bases between. The DNA of the CDR3 is TGTGCCAGCTCACCATCGGGTCAAAACACTGAAGCTTTCTTT. Its protein product is CASSPSGQNTEAFF.

The rearrangement uses TRBV11-2 and TRBJ1-6; D is uncertain. Germline CDR1 SGHAT, CDR2 FQNNGV. The CDR3 is 12 amino acids. V was trimmed by 5 bases and J by 5 bases, leaving 4 bases between them. CDR3 in DNA: TGTGCCAGCAGCCCACATAATTCACCCCTCCACTTT. This translates into CASSPHNSPLHF.

This clone is a singleton in its sample. This chain joins TRBV9 and TRBJ2-7; D possibly uses TRBD1 or TRBD2 (6 bases each). This CDR3 region has 16 residues. CDR1 SGDLS and CDR2 YYNGEE come from the germline V gene. Trimming cost V 0 bases and J 6 bases, with 19 bases left between them. Written as DNA, the CDR3 is TGTGCCAGCAGCGTAGGGAGGGCAGGGAAGGGGGTCGAGCAGTACTTC. This translates into CASSVGRAGKGVEQYF.

The chain recombines TRBV7-3 with TRBJ2-3; a possible D gene is TRBD2 (5 bases). Germline CDR1 SGHTA, CDR2 FQGTGA. The CDR3 consists of 16 residues. Between the trimmed V and J ends, which lost 2 bases and 2 bases, there was a span of 14 bases. CDR3 sequence (DNA): TGTGCCAGCAGCTTATATGGAGGAAAAACCACAGATACGCAGTATTTT. It specifies CASSLYGGKTTDTQYF.

This rearrangement joins TRBV11-1 to TRBJ2-5, with 7 bases identical to TRBD2. The CDR3 is 16 residues long. Germline CDR1 is SGHAT and CDR2 is FQDESV (reference sequence). V trimming: 5 bases; J trimming: 2 bases; junction bases outside the gene matches: 11. The CDR3 DNA reads as TGTGCCAGCAGCCCCGAACCGGGGGGACGACAAGAGACCCAGTACTTC. It codes for CASSPEPGGRQETQYF.

This clone was recorded a few times. V and J are TRBV13 and TRBJ1-2; unclear D gene. The CDR3 is 13 amino acids. Germline values: CDR1 PRHDT, CDR2 FYEKMQ (reference sequence). V lost 8 bases and J lost 5, with 15 bases in between. CDR3 coding DNA: TGTGCCAGCCAGCGACGGTTAAGGTATGGCTACACCTTC. The encoded protein is CASQRRLRYGYTF. Full variable domain (outside the CDR3, taken from reference TRBV13 and TRBJ1-2): AAGVIQSPRHLIKEKRETATLKCYPIPRHDTVYWYQQGPGQDPQFLISFYEKMQSDKGSIPDRFSAQQFSDYHSELNMSSLELGDSALYFCASQRRLRYGYTFGSGTRLTVV.

V is TRBV25-1 and J is TRBJ1-1; D is undetermined. Between the trimmed V and J ends, which lost 6 bases and 6 bases, there was a span of 14 bases. Germline CDR1 reads MGHDK; CDR2 reads SYGVNS. The CDR3 consists of 13 residues. Here the CDR3 reads CASSPPLGPEAFF. The CDR3 DNA follows: TGTGCCAGCAGCCCCCCGCTCGGCCCTGAAGCTTTCTTT.

The chain recombines TRBV7-2 with TRBJ2-3; the match to TRBD2 covers 10 bases. Germline values: CDR1 SGHTA, CDR2 FQGNSA. Trimming removed 6 bases from V and 5 bases from J; junction bases left unmatched: 2. The CDR3 covers 13 residues. CDR3 sequence (DNA): TGTGCCAGCAGACCTAGCGGGAGAGATACGCAGTATTTT. Encoded protein: CASRPSGRDTQYF.

The CDR3 DNA reads as TGTGCCACCTCAGGGGTAGGGGAGACCCAGTACTTC. Its translation is CATSGVGETQYF. The V and J genes are TRBV27 and TRBJ2-5; D possibly corresponds to TRBD1 (6 bases). This CDR3 is built from 12 residues. Germline V lookup: CDR1 MNHEY, CDR2 SMNVEV (reference sequence). V was clipped by 10 bases and J by 5 bases, with 14 bases between them.

The chain links TRBV9 to TRBJ2-3, with D uncertain. V lost 2 bases and J 0 bases, leaving 7 bases between the germline ends. The CDR3 loop spans 14 amino acids. Germline CDR1 and CDR2: SGDLS and YYNGEE. The CDR3 region has the DNA TGTGCCAGCAGCGTCGATAGTAGCACAGATACGCAGTATTTT. Translating it yields CASSVDSSTDTQYF.

This clone was seen a single time. The chain carries TRBV29-1 and TRBJ2-7, with D possibly matching TRBD1 (6 bases). CDR1 and CDR2 (germline): SQVTM, ANQGSEA. The CDR3 is 12 residues long. V was pared by 6 bases and J by 7 bases, with 16 bases between. The DNA of the CDR3 is TGCAGCGTGGGACAACAAGGTGGGGAGCAGTACTTC. This translates into CSVGQQGGEQYF.

This chain uses TRBV2 with TRBJ2-2; 9 nucleotides agree with TRBD1. V dropped 9 bases and J dropped 0; count of bases not matched to a gene: 2. The germline V gene has CDR1 SNHLY and CDR2 FYNNEI. The CDR3 has 14 amino acids. The CDR3 DNA is TGTGCCAGTCGGACAGGGGCGAACACCGGGGAGCTGTTTTTT. Amino acids: CASRTGANTGELFF.

This clone appeared a few times. The rearrangement joins TRBV7-2 to TRBJ1-3; TRBD1 might be the D (6 bases). Germline values: CDR1 SGHTA, CDR2 FQGNSA. There are 17 residues in the CDR3. With 5 bases removed from V and 0 bases from J, the gap between germline ends came to 17 bases. CDR3 residues: CASSLLDSRYSGNTIYF. The DNA for the CDR3 is TGTGCCAGCAGCCTACTGGACAGCAGATACTCTGGAAACACCATATATTTT.

This rearrangement joins TRBV14 to TRBJ2-5; 7 bases align to TRBD1. Germline V lookup: CDR1 SGHDN, CDR2 FVKESK. This CDR3 region has 13 residues. Trimming removed 5 bases from V and 2 bases from J; junction bases left unmatched: 2. The CDR3 DNA follows: TGTGCCAGCAGCAAGACAGGGCAAGAGACCCAGTACTTC. The encoded protein is CASSKTGQETQYF.

V gene TRBV2 combines with J gene TRBJ2-1; D possibly uses TRBD1 or TRBD2 (5 bases each). Trimming left V 6 bases short and J 5 bases short, with 17 bases between. CDR3 length: 15 amino acids. Germline loops: CDR1 SNHLY, CDR2 FYNNEI. The CDR3 region is CASSADRDGNNEQFF. The CDR3, as DNA: TGTGCCAGCAGCGCGGACCGGGACGGGAACAATGAGCAGTTCTTC.

This chain uses TRBV7-2 with TRBJ2-2; D gene unclear. The V end was cut by 5 bases, the J end by 6 bases, with 19 bases between. Germline V lookup: CDR1 SGHTA, CDR2 FQGNSA. The length of the CDR3 is 16 residues. The CDR3 bases are TGTGCCAGCAGCCAGACCCTGGGTAGTTATCCCGGGGAGCTGTTTTTT. This translates into CASSQTLGSYPGELFF. Variable domain in full (rest from reference TRBV7-2 and TRBJ2-2): GAGVSQSPSNKVTEKGKDVELRCDPISGHTALYWYRQSLGQGLEFLIYFQGNSAPDKSGLPSDRFSAERTGGSVSTLTIQRTQQEDSAVYLCASSQTLGSYPGELFFGEGSRLTVL.

With regard to this clone: Other DNA sequences in the sample encode the same CDR3. The V and J genes are TRBV27 and TRBJ1-2, with a weak D call TRBD1 (6 bases). Trimming removed 3 bases from V and 8 bases from J, with 13 bases in between. CDR1 and CDR2 (germline): MNHEY, SMNVEV (reference sequence). This CDR3 has 13 amino acids. CDR3 DNA sequence: TGTGCCAGCAGTTTCAGGGGAGGCGAGGGCTACACCTTC. It yields the protein CASSFRGGEGYTF.

This rearrangement joins TRBV10-3 to TRBJ1-4; D not certain. Trimming took off 11 bases at V and 3 bases at J, with 16 bases between the two ends. CDR3 length: 14 amino acids. CDR1 ENHRY and CDR2 SYGVKD come from the germline V gene. CDR3 sequence (DNA): TGTGCCGCGCGGAAGGATTCCGCTAATGAAAAACTGTTTTTT. Translation: CAARKDSANEKLFF.

This clone has more than one count but fewer than ten. This rearrangement joins TRBV4-1 to TRBJ2-7; 9 bases line up with TRBD2. Germline values: CDR1 MGHRA, CDR2 YSYEKL. The CDR3 is 16 amino acids. With V trimmed by 3 bases and J by 2 bases, 8 bases remained unmatched. Here the CDR3 reads CASSHSRGGAPYEQYF. The CDR3 nucleotides are TGCGCCAGCAGCCATTCGCGCGGGGGGGCCCCCTACGAGCAGTACTTC.

This chain connects TRBV28 to TRBJ1-3, with 10 bases that match TRBD1. CDR1 MDHEN and CDR2 SYDVKM come from the germline V gene. This CDR3 is built from 15 residues. Trimming cost V 6 bases and J 7 bases; bases outside gene matches: 9. The CDR3 DNA reads as TGTGCCAGCAGCCCCGGGACAGGGGTTTGGAACACCATATATTTT. Its translation: CASSPGTGVWNTIYF.